A selection of T cell receptor beta chains follows, all from one sample in a study of shared T cell receptors in the human thymus. Clones were sequenced by immunoSEQ multiplex PCR, and TCRdb holds only the in-frame ones, with some missing. The sample holds hundreds of thousands of clones, around 87% seen once. The data were also submitted as part of a second study, on human thymus T cells.

Sequences were obtained from thymocytes. All receptors come from a boy younger than two with a congenital heart defect. Each CDR3 is given with its conserved first and last residue. Each record gives: V gene, J gene, clone size, D gene, CDR3 protein, CDR3 DNA. The D gene is left open where the match is weak. Some rows have no size entry. The others give once, few or many, or a class for an expanded clone.

>TRBV5-6|TRBJ1-5|-|-
CASSLRSGNQPQHF
TGTGCCAGCAGCTTGCGGTCAGGGAATCAGCCCCAGCATTTT
>TRBV11-2|TRBJ2-7|-|-
CASSSPDTPHIYEQYF
TGTGCCAGCAGCTCTCCTGACACCCCACATATCTACGAGCAGTACTTC
>TRBV9|TRBJ2-7|-|TRBD2
CASSVAGGVSEQYF
TGTGCCAGCAGCGTAGCCGGGGGGGTCTCCGAGCAGTACTTC
>TRBV7-9|TRBJ1-5|-|-
CASSLGVAGSNQPQHF
TGTGCCAGCAGCTTAGGGGTCGCGGGGAGCAATCAGCCCCAGCATTTT
>TRBV4-3|TRBJ2-7|-|TRBD1
CAAGPRDRVNSYEQYF
TGCGCCGCGGGACCGAGGGACAGGGTGAACTCCTACGAGCAGTACTTC
>TRBV27|TRBJ2-7|-|TRBD2
CASRRGTSGRPYEQYF
TGTGCCAGCAGACGGGGGACTAGCGGACGCCCCTACGAGCAGTACTTC
>TRBV14|TRBJ1-6|-|-
CASSQDTFQGTRNSPLHF
TGTGCCAGCAGCCAAGATACCTTCCAGGGGACGCGGAATTCACCCCTCCACTTT
>TRBV29-1|TRBJ1-2|-|-
CSVGGCHQGNGYTF
TGCAGCGTTGGGGGGTGCCACCAGGGGAATGGCTACACCTTC
>TRBV4-3|TRBJ2-3|-|-
CASSQAATGVTDTQYF
TGCGCCAGCAGCCAAGCAGCGACGGGGGTAACAGATACGCAGTATTTT
>TRBV4-3|TRBJ1-4|once|-
CASSQGLGGTTNEKLFF
TGCGCCAGCAGCCAAGGCCTCGGGGGAACAACTAATGAAAAACTGTTTTTT
>TRBV28|TRBJ2-3|-|TRBD2
CASSFGVAGRSLRPTDTQYF
TGTGCCAGCAGTTTTGGGGTAGCGGGCCGGTCACTCAGGCCAACAGATACGCAGTATTTT
>TRBV18|TRBJ1-1|-|TRBD1
CASSPGYRGRRDGTEAFF
TGTGCCAGCTCACCAGGATACAGGGGGCGGCGCGATGGCACTGAAGCTTTCTTT
>TRBV28|TRBJ1-4|-|TRBD1
CASSLGGKPRTGEKLFF
TGTGCCAGCAGTTTAGGCGGGAAGCCGAGGACAGGTGAAAAACTGTTTTTT
>TRBV5-1|TRBJ2-7|-|-
CASSNGYEQYF
TGCGCCAGCAGCAACGGGTACGAGCAGTACTTC
>TRBV5-1|TRBJ2-7|-|TRBD1
CASSLRGQSYEQYF
TGCGCCAGCAGCTTGAGGGGGCAGTCCTACGAGCAGTACTTC
>TRBV7-2|TRBJ2-5|-|-
CASSFQQGRETQYF
TGTGCCAGCAGCTTTCAGCAGGGAAGGGAGACCCAGTACTTC
>TRBV27|TRBJ2-1|-|TRBD1
CASSLLGQGAYNEQFF
TGTGCCAGCAGTTTACTCGGACAGGGGGCTTACAATGAGCAGTTCTTC
>TRBV30|TRBJ1-4|-|TRBD1
CAWSVRGTGYEKLFF
TGTGCCTGGAGTGTACGAGGGACAGGGTACGAAAAACTGTTTTTT
>TRBV5-1|TRBJ2-2|-|-
CASRGSLSINTGELFF
TGCGCCAGCAGAGGGAGCCTCTCCATTAACACCGGGGAGCTGTTTTTT
>TRBV18|TRBJ2-3|-|-
CASSPPTGGPLADTQYF
TGTGCCAGCTCACCACCGACTGGAGGACCTCTTGCAGATACGCAGTATTTT
>TRBV4-1|TRBJ2-3|-|-
CASSQSRDKPSTDTQYF
TGCGCCAGCAGCCAAAGCCGGGACAAGCCTAGCACAGATACGCAGTATTTT
>TRBV6-5|TRBJ2-3|-|TRBD2
CASTGTSGTPDTQYF
TGTGCCAGCACCGGGACTAGCGGAACTCCAGATACGCAGTATTTT
>TRBV11-2|TRBJ2-3|-|-
CASSLGFGSRDTQYF
TGTGCCAGCAGCTTAGGATTCGGGAGCAGGGATACGCAGTATTTT
>TRBV2|TRBJ2-5|-|-
CASSELETGPGVIGTQYF
TGTGCCAGCAGTGAACTGGAGACGGGACCAGGGGTTATTGGGACCCAGTACTTC
>TRBV30|TRBJ2-7|-|-
CAWSASGLYEQYF
TGTGCCTGGAGTGCCAGTGGACTCTACGAGCAGTACTTC
>TRBV27|TRBJ1-5|-|-
CASSFKEDQPQHF
TGTGCCAGCAGTTTCAAAGAGGATCAGCCCCAGCATTTT
>TRBV6-5|TRBJ1-1|-|-
CASSGTRAEAFF
TGTGCCAGCAGTGGCACGAGGGCTGAAGCTTTCTTT
>TRBV14|TRBJ2-1|-|TRBD2
CASSQTSGRRDEQFF
TGTGCCAGCAGCCAAACTAGCGGGAGGAGGGATGAGCAGTTCTTC
>TRBV9|TRBJ1-5|-|-
CASSVFLANQPQHF
TGTGCCAGCAGCGTTTTCCTAGCGAATCAGCCCCAGCATTTT
>TRBV5-6|TRBJ2-7|-|-
CASSLGGQIYEQYF
TGTGCCAGCAGCTTAGGAGGACAGATCTACGAGCAGTACTTC
>TRBV7-2|TRBJ2-2|few|-
CASSLWRGNTGELFF
TGTGCCAGCAGCTTATGGCGAGGGAACACCGGGGAGCTGTTTTTT
>TRBV19|TRBJ2-7|-|-
CASSREAGGYEQYF
TGTGCCAGTAGTAGGGAGGCAGGAGGCTACGAGCAGTACTTC
>TRBV7-8|TRBJ2-7|-|-
CASSLGREGGEQYF
TGTGCCAGCAGCTTAGGCAGGGAAGGTGGCGAGCAGTACTTC
>TRBV5-1|TRBJ2-3|-|-
CASSPGLSTDTQYF
TGCGCCAGCAGCCCGGGACTCAGCACAGATACGCAGTATTTT
>TRBV10-2|TRBJ2-3|once|TRBD2
CASLTSGTSRTDTQYF
TGCGCCAGCTTGACTAGCGGGACGTCCCGCACAGATACGCAGTATTTT
>TRBV4-3|TRBJ2-1|-|TRBD2
CASSQRTSGKYNEQFF
TGCGCCAGCAGCCAACGGACTAGCGGGAAGTACAATGAGCAGTTCTTC
>TRBV6-1|TRBJ1-3|-|-
CASFRERNTIYF
TGTGCCAGCTTCCGGGAACGAAACACCATATATTTT
>TRBV11-2|TRBJ1-2|-|-
CASSLDPTGPLRNYGYTF
TGTGCCAGCAGCTTAGATCCTACAGGGCCCTTGCGAAACTATGGCTACACCTTC
>TRBV5-1|TRBJ2-1|-|TRBD1
CASNIDRGNEQFF
TGCGCCAGCAACATCGACAGGGGCAATGAGCAGTTCTTC
>TRBV5-8|TRBJ2-1|-|TRBD2
CASRTPHPGTRGNEQFF
TGTGCCAGCAGAACACCCCATCCCGGGACTAGAGGCAATGAGCAGTTCTTC
>TRBV27|TRBJ2-3|-|TRBD2
CASSRLADTDTQYF
TGTGCCAGCAGTCGACTAGCGGACACAGATACGCAGTATTTT
>TRBV30|TRBJ2-5|-|-
CAQGRETQYF
TGTGCGCAGGGTCGAGAGACCCAGTACTTC